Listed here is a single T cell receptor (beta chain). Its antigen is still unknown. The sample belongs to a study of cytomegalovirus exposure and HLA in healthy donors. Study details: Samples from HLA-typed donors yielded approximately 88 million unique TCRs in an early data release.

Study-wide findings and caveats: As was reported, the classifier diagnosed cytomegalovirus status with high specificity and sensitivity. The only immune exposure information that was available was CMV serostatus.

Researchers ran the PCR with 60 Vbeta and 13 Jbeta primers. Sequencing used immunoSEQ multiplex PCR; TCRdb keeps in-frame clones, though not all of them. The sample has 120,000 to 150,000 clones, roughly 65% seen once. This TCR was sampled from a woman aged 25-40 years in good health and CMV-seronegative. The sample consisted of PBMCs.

Here the CDR3 reads CASRQPGNTEAFF. The DNA for the CDR3 is TGTGCCAGCAGACAGCCCGGTAACACTGAAGCTTTCTTT. This chain joins TRBV6-5 and TRBJ1-1; D is undetermined. This CDR3 contains 13 residues. V lost 6 bases, J lost 2 bases, and 10 bases lay in between. Germline loops: CDR1 MNHEY, CDR2 SVGAGI.